One sample yielded the 3 T cell receptor beta chains listed below, sequenced in a study of technical replicates of blood from a handful of donors. TCRdb keeps only in-frame clones here, not all; method: immunoSEQ multiplex PCR. The sample records roughly 100,000 clones, roughly 95% being singletons. Source material: T cells isolated from PBMCs. These receptors were taken from a human donor in good health.

V is TRBV25-1 and J is TRBJ2-4, with 9 nucleotides matching TRBD1. The germline gives CDR1 MGHDK, CDR2 SYGVNS. V gave up 2 bases and J gave up 6 bases; unmatched junction bases: 8. CDR3 length equals 16 residues. The DNA of the CDR3 is TGTGCCAGCAGTGAAATGGGGACAGGGAGGACAAACATTCAGTACTTC. Translation gives CASSEMGTGRTNIQYF.

The chain uses TRBV30 and TRBJ2-2; D is possibly TRBD2 (5 bases). The CDR3 extends over 14 amino acids. Trimming took 3 bases from V and 6 from J, leaving 14 bases between them. CDR1 GTSNPN and CDR2 SVGIG come from the germline V gene (reference sequence). The DNA of the CDR3 is TGTGCCTGGAGCGCAGGACTTATCGCCGGGGAGCTGTTTTTT. This translates into CAWSAGLIAGELFF.

V is TRBV11-3 and J is TRBJ2-7; D possibly corresponds to TRBD1 (5 bases). The CDR3 extends over 14 amino acids. With 5 bases removed from V and 0 bases from J, the gap between germline ends came to 11 bases. The V gene's germline CDR1 is SGHNT and CDR2 YENEEA. CDR3 sequence: CASSSRQFSYEQYF. CDR3 DNA: TGTGCCAGCAGCAGCCGACAGTTCTCCTACGAGCAGTACTTC.